This T cell receptor (beta chain) was profiled in a study of Graves' ophthalmopathy and Graves' hyperthyroidism. Regarding this clonotype: A much larger clone sits a single nucleotide away, making a read error possible.

CDR3 regions of TCR beta were amplified from RNA transcripts. Investigators did first-round RT-PCR with HTBI primers, then second-round multiplex PCR. TCRdb re-called the multiplex PCR reads through MiXCR, storing one row per CDR3 protein. The sample lists about 39,000 distinct CDR3 sequences, 50% occurring once. CDR1 and CDR2 (germline): SEHNR, FQNEAQ (reference sequence). Trimming took 6 bases from V and 7 from J, leaving 11 bases between them. CDR3 length equals 12 residues. This chain uses TRBV7-9 with TRBJ2-3; D gene unclear. Source material: peripheral blood. The receptor comes from an adult woman with stable Graves' hyperthyroidism. The CDR3 sequence: CASSHVVYTQYF. As DNA, the CDR3 is TGTGCCAGCAGTCATGTAGTGTATACGCAGTATTTT.